A single sample is the source of the 11 T cell receptor beta chains below, sequenced in a study of blood T cell repertoires in COVID-19. The method was immunoSEQ multiplex PCR; TCRdb's version includes in-frame clones alone and lacks a portion of them. The sample shows over 85,000 clones, 84% of them seen only once. The sequenced sample consisted of peripheral blood. All receptors come from a man in his sixties with acute or convalescent COVID-19.

The J gene is TRBJ2-2, the V gene TRBV24-1, with TRBD1 identical over 7 bases. V gave up 7 bases and J gave up 5 bases; unmatched junction bases: 0. The germline V gene encodes CDR1 KGHDR and CDR2 SFDVKD. CDR3 length: 12 amino acids. CDR3 DNA: TGTGCCACCAGGGACAGGACCGGGGAGCTGTTTTTT. It encodes CATRDRTGELFF.

The chain joins TRBV4-1 to TRBJ2-5; a possible D gene is TRBD2 (5 bases). CDR1 MGHRA and CDR2 YSYEKL come from the germline V gene. The V gene lost 2 bases and the J gene lost 2 bases, with 15 bases spanning the gap. The CDR3 runs to 16 residues. CDR3 amino acids: CASSQRGNPRQETQYF. The CDR3 DNA reads as TGCGCCAGCAGCCAAAGAGGGAACCCCCGACAAGAGACCCAGTACTTC.

The J gene is TRBJ1-2, the V gene TRBV5-1; 11 nucleotides line up with TRBD1. The CDR3 covers 16 residues. Germline values: CDR1 SGHRS, CDR2 YFSETQ. With 5 bases clipped from V and 11 bases from J, the junction kept 17 bases outside the gene matches. The CDR3 here is CASRPEPHRDRGWYTF. The CDR3 DNA sequence: TGCGCCAGCAGGCCGGAGCCCCACCGGGACAGGGGGTGGTACACCTTC.

The rearrangement uses TRBV15 and TRBJ1-3; tentatively, D is TRBD1 (6 bases). This CDR3 comprises 15 residues. Germline V CDR1 and CDR2: LNHNV, YYDKDF (reference sequence). V lost 3 bases to trimming and J lost 0 bases, with 9 bases between them. The CDR3 sequence: CATSRQDSSGNTIYF. CDR3 sequence (DNA): TGTGCCACCAGCAGGCAGGACAGCTCTGGAAACACCATATATTTT.

The genes are TRBV6-5 and TRBJ1-2, with 10 bases that match TRBD1. J lost 2 bases, V lost 4 bases, and 7 bases had no gene match. The CDR3 runs 16 residues. Germline CDR1 MNHEY, CDR2 SVGAGI. As DNA, the CDR3 is TGTGCCAGCAGTTTTGGGCCGGGACAGGGGAACTATGGCTACACCTTC. Its protein is CASSFGPGQGNYGYTF.

The chain couples TRBV6-1 to TRBJ2-3; 10 bases map to TRBD1. CDR1 is MNHNS, CDR2 SASEGT, per germline. The CDR3 is 16 amino acids. After removal of 4 bases from V and 1 base from J, the junction contained 5 bases not matched to a gene. The CDR3, as DNA: TGTGCCAGCAGTGTAGGACAGGGGGTAGGCACAGATACGCAGTATTTT. It is translated as CASSVGQGVGTDTQYF.

The chain couples TRBV5-6 to TRBJ1-2, with 11 bases identical to TRBD1. V was pared by 4 bases and J by 3 bases, with 8 bases of the junction left unmatched. Germline assignment: CDR1 SGHDT and CDR2 YYEEEE. The CDR3 has 16 residues. The DNA of the CDR3 is TGTGCCAGCAGCCCGGACAGGGGGCGCCTCGACTATGGCTACACCTTC. Amino acid sequence: CASSPDRGRLDYGYTF. The full variable domain, completed using reference TRBV5-6 and TRBJ1-2, is DAGVTQSPTHLIKTRGQQVTLRCSPKSGHDTVSWYQQALGQGPQFIFQYYEEEERQRGNFPDRFSGHQFPNYSSELNVNALLLGDSALYLCASSPDRGRLDYGYTFGSGTRLTVV.

CDR3 nucleotides: TGTGCCAGCAGCCTAGACCATTCCAGGGTATTTGGAATCGAAAGCTCCTACAATGAGCAGTTCTTC. Translation: CASSLDHSRVFGIESSYNEQFF. The gene calls are TRBV13 and TRBJ2-1, with TRBD1 as a possible D gene (5 bases). CDR3 length: 22 amino acids. The ends were cut back, 5 bases at V and 0 bases at J, with 32 bases in the middle. CDR1 PRHDT and CDR2 FYEKMQ come from the germline V gene (reference sequence).

This chain links TRBV4-2 with TRBJ1-2, with 8 bases identical to TRBD1. Per germline, CDR1 LGHNA and CDR2 YNFKEQ. V gave up 5 bases and J gave up 8 bases; unmatched junction bases: 10. This CDR3 spans 14 amino acids. This CDR3 reads CASSADRADSGYTF. The CDR3 region has the DNA TGTGCCAGCAGCGCGGACAGGGCTGATAGCGGCTACACCTTC.

This chain connects TRBV3-1 (or the pseudogene TRBV3-2) to TRBJ2-5, with 9 bases that match TRBD2. This CDR3 contains 12 residues. From germline, CDR1 is LGHDT and CDR2 YNNKEL (reference sequence). V was pared by 4 bases and J by 14 bases, with 8 bases of the junction left unmatched. CDR3 nucleotides: TGTGCCAGCAGCCCGCCGGGACTAGCTACTTACTTC. Translating gives CASSPPGLATYF.

This chain connects TRBV5-1 to TRBJ2-1, with 10 positions matching TRBD2. Germline CDR1 SGHRS, CDR2 YFSETQ. CDR3 length: 15 amino acids. V lost 0 bases, J lost 6 bases, and 3 bases stayed unmatched. The CDR3 protein is CASSLVASGGNEQFF. CDR3 DNA: TGCGCCAGCAGCTTGGTGGCTAGCGGGGGCAATGAGCAGTTCTTC.